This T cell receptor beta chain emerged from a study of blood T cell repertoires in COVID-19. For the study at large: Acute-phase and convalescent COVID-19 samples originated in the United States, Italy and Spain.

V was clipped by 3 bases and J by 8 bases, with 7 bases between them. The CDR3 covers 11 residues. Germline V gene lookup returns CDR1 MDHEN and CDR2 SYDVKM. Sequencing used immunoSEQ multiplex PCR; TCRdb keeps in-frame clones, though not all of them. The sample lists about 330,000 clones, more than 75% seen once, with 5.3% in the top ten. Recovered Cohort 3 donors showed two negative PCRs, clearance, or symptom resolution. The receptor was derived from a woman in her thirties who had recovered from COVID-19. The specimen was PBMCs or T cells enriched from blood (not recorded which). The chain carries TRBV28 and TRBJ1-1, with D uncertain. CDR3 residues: CASSFGGEAFF. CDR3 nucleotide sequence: TGTGCCAGCAGTTTTGGCGGGGAAGCTTTCTTT.